These 4 T cell receptor beta chains originate from one sample sequenced in a study of T-cell reconstitution after alpha-beta-depleted transplantation in children. The TCRbeta library was prepared with unique molecular identifiers. MiXCR was run by TCRdb on the PCR reads, yielding one entry per CDR3 protein. This table holds about 460,000 distinct CDR3 sequences, about 12% found once. Sample: PBMCs from the stem cell graft donor, taken from the stem cell graft. These receptors came from a human donor who donated a stem cell graft to a child with combined immunodeficiency.

DNA of the CDR3: TGTGCCAGCAGCGAAATGAGGGATAACTACAATGAGCAGTTCTTC. Translating gives CASSEMRDNYNEQFF. The chain is built from TRBV3-1 and TRBJ2-1, with D tentatively TRBD2 (5 bases). This CDR3 comprises 15 residues. V was cut by 5 bases and J by 3 bases, with 14 bases left in between. Germline-derived CDR1 and CDR2 are LGHDT and YNNKEL (reference sequence).

The chain combines TRBV10-3 with TRBJ1-2; D is uncertain. This CDR3 is built from 13 residues. Germline loops: CDR1 ENHRY, CDR2 SYGVKD. V shed 2 bases and J shed 2 bases, with 6 bases lying between them. CDR3 in amino acids: CAISERGNYGYTF. The CDR3 DNA reads TGTGCCATCAGTGAGAGAGGAAACTATGGCTACACCTTC.

The sample holds a few counts of this clonotype. In nucleotides, the CDR3 is TGCGCCAGCAGCTTGTCGGCAGGGGTTTCCTACAATGAGCAGTTCTTC. This gives the protein CASSLSAGVSYNEQFF. The gene calls are TRBV5-1 and TRBJ2-1, with D possibly matching TRBD1 (6 bases). Trimming pared 1 base from V and 1 base from J, leaving 12 bases between. Germline lookup yields CDR1 SGHRS and CDR2 YFSETQ. This CDR3 region has 16 residues.

This clonotype came up many times. The genes are TRBV6-2 or TRBV6-3 and TRBJ2-4; a weak D match, TRBD1 (6 bases). Trimming took off 5 bases at V and 0 bases at J, with 11 bases between the two ends. The germline V gene encodes CDR1 MNHEY and CDR2 SVGEGT. The CDR3 has 15 amino acids. The CDR3 nucleotides read TGTGCCAGCAGTAGGACAGACCTAGCCAAAAACATTCAGTACTTC. Translating it yields CASSRTDLAKNIQYF.